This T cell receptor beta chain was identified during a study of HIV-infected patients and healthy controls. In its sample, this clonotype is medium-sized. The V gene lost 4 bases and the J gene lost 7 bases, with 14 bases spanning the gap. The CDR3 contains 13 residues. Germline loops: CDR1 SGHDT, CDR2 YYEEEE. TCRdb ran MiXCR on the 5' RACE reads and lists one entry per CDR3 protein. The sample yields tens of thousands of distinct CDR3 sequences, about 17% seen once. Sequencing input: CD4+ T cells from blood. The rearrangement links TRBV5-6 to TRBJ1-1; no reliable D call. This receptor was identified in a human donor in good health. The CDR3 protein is CASSPWGRSEAFF. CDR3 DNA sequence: TGTGCCAGCAGCCCATGGGGTCGGAGTGAAGCTTTCTTT.